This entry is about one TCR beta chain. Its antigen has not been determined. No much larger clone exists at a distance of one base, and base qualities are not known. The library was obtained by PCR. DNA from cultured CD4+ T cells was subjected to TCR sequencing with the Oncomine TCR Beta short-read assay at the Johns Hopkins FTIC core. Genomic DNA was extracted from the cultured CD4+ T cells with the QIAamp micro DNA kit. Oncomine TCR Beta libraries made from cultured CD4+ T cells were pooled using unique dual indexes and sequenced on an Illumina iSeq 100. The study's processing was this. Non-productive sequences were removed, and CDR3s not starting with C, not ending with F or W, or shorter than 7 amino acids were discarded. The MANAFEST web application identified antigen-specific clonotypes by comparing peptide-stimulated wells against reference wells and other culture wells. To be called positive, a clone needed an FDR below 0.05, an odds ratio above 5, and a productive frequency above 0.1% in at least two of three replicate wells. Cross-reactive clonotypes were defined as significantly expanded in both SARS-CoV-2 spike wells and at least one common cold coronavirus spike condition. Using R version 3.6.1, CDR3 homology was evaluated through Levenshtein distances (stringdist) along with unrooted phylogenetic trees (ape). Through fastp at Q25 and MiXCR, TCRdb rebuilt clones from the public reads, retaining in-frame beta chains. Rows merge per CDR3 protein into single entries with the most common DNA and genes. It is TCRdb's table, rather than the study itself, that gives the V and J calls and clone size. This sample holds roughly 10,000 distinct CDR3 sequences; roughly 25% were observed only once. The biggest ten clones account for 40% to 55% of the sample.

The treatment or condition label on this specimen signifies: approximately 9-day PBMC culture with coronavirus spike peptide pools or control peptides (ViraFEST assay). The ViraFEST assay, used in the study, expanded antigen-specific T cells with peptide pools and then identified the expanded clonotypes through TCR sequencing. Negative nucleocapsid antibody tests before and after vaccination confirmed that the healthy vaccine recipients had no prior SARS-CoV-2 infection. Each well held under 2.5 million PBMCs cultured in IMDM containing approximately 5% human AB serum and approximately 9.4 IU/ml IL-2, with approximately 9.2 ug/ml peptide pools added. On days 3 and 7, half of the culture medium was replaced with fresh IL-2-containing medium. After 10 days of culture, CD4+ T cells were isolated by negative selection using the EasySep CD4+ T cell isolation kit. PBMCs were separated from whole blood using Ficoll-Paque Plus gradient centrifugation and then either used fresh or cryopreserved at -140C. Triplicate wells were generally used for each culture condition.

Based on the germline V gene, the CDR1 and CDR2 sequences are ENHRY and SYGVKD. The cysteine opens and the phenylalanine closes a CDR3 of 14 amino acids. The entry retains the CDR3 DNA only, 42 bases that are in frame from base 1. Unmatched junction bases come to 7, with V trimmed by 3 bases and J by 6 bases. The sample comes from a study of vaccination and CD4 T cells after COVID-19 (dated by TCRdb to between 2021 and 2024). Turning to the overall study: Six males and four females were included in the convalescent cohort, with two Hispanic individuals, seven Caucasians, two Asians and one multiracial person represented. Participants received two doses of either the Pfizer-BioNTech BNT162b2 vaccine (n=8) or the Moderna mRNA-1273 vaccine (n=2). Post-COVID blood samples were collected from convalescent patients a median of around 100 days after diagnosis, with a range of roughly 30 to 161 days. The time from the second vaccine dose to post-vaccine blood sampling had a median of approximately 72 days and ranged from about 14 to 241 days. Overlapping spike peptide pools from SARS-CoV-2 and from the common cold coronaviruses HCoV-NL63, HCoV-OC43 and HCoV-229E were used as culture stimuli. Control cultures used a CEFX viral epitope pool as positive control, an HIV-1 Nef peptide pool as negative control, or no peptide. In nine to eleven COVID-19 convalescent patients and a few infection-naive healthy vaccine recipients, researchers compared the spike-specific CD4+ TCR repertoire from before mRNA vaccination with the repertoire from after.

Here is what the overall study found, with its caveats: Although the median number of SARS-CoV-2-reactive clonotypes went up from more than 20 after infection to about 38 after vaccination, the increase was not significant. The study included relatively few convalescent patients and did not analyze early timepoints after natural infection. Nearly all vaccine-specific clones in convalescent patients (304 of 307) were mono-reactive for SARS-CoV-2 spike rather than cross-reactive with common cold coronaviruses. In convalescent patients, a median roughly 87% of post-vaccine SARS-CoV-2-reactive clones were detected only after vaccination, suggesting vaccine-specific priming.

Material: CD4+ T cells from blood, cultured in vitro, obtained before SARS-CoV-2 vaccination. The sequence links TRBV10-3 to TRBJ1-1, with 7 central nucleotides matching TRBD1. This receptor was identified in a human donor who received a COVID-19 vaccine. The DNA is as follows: TGTGCCATCAGTGAACAGGGGTATCCCGCTGAAGCTTTCTTT. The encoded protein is CAISEQGYPAEAFF.